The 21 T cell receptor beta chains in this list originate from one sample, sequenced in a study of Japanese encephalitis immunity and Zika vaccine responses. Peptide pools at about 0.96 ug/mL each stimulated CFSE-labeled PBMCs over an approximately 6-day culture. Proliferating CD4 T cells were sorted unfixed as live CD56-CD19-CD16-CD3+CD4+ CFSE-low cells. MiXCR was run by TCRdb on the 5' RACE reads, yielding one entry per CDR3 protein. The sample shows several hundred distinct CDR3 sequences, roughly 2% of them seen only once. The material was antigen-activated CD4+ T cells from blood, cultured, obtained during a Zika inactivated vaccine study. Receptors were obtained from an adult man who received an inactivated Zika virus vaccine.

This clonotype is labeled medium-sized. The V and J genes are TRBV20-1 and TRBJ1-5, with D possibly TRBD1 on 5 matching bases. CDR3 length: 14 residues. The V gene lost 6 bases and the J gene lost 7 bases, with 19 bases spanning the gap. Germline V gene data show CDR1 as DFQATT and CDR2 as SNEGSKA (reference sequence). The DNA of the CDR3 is TGCAGTGCAGGGGATGAGGGTAGGCGGCAGCCCCAGCATTTT. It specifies CSAGDEGRRQPQHF.

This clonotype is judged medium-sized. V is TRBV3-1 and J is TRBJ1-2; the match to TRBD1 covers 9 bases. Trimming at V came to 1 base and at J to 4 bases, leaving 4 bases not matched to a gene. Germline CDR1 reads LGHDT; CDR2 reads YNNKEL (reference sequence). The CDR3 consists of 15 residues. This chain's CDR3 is CASSQGTGVLYGYTF. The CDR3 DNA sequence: TGTGCCAGCAGCCAAGGGACAGGGGTCCTCTATGGCTACACCTTC.

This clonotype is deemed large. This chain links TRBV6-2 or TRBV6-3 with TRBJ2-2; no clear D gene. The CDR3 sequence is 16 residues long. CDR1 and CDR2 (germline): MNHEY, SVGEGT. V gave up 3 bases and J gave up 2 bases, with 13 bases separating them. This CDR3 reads CASSYRVFRNTGELFF. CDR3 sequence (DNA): TGTGCCAGCAGTTATAGGGTTTTCAGAAACACCGGGGAGCTGTTTTTT.

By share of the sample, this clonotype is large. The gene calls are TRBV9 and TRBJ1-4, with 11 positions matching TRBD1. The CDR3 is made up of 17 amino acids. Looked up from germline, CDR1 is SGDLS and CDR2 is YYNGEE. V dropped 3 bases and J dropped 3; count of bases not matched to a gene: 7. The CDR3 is CASSEGTGGRANEKLFF. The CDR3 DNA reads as TGTGCCAGCAGCGAGGGGACAGGGGGAAGAGCTAATGAAAAACTGTTTTTT.

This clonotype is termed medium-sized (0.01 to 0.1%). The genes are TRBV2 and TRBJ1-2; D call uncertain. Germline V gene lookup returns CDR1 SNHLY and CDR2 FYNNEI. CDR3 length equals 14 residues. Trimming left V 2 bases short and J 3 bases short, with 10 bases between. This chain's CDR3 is CASSELRLDYGYTF. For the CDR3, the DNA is TGTGCCAGCAGTGAACTACGGCTAGACTATGGCTACACCTTC.

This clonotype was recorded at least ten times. The CDR3 loop is CASSQLGTGAIEQYF. CDR3 sequence (DNA): TGCGCCAGCAGCCAACTCGGGACAGGGGCCATCGAGCAGTACTTC. This sequence joins TRBV4-3 and TRBJ2-7, with 10 bases aligning to TRBD1. The CDR3 length is 15 residues. Looked up from germline, CDR1 is LGHNA and CDR2 is YSLEER. V lost 2 bases, J lost 6 bases, and 7 bases stayed unmatched.

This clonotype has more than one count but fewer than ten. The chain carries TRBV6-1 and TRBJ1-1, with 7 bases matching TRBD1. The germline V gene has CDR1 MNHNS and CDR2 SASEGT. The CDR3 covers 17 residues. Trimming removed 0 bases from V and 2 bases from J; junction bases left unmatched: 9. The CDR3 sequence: CASSEALMQGVNTEAFF. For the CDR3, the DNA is TGTGCCAGCAGTGAAGCCTTAATGCAGGGGGTCAACACTGAAGCTTTCTTT.

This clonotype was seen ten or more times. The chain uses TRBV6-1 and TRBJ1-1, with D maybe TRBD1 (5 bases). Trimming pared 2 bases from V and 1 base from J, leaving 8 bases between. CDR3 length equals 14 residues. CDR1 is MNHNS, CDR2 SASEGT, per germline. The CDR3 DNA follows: TGTGCCAGCAGTGAACTGGGACCGAACACTGAAGCTTTCTTT. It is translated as CASSELGPNTEAFF.

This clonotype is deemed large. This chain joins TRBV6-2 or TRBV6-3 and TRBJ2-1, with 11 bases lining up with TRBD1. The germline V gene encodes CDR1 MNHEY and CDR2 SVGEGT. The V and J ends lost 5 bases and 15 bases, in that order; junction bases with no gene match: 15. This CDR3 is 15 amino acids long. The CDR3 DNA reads TGTGCCAGCAGTAGAACCCGGGACAGGGGGGTTGTTCCGTTCTTC. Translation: CASSRTRDRGVVPFF.

The CDR3 sequence: CASSRDRDDFSGNTIYF. The CDR3 DNA is TGTGCCAGCAGTCGGGACAGGGATGATTTCTCTGGAAACACCATATATTTT. The chain couples TRBV6-1 to TRBJ1-3, with 9 bases fitting TRBD1. From germline, CDR1 is MNHNS and CDR2 SASEGT. CDR3 length equals 17 residues. The J segment lost 0 bases and the V segment lost 5 bases, leaving 8 bases of the junction unmatched.

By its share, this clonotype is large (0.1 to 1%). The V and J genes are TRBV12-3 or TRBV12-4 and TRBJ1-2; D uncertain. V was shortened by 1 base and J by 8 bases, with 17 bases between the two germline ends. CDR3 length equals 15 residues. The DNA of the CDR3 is TGTGCCAGCAGTTTAGGGGGTCGGGCAGGCGGCGGCTACACCTTC. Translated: CASSLGGRAGGGYTF.

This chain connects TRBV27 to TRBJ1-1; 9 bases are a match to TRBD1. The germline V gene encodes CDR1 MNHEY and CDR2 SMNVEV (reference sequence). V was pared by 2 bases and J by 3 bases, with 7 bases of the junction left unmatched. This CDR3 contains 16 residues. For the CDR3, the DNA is TGTGCCAGCAGTTTAGGCGGGACAGGGAGAGACACTGAAGCTTTCTTT. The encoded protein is CASSLGGTGRDTEAFF.

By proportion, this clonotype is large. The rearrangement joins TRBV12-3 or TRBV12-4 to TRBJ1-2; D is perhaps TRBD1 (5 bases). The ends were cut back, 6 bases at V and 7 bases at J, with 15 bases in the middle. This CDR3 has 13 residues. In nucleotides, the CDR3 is TGTGCCAGCAGGGAGGCAGGGACCTTTGGCTACACCTTC. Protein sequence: CASREAGTFGYTF.

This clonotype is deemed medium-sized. The CDR3 DNA is TGCAGTGCTAGAGAGGAACAGGGTGGCTACAATGAGCAGTTCTTC. It encodes CSAREEQGGYNEQFF. The rearrangement joins TRBV20-1 to TRBJ2-1; tentative D call: TRBD1 (6 bases). With 0 bases removed from V and 3 bases from J, the gap between germline ends came to 12 bases. CDR3 size: 15 residues. Germline V lookup: CDR1 DFQATT, CDR2 SNEGSKA (reference sequence).

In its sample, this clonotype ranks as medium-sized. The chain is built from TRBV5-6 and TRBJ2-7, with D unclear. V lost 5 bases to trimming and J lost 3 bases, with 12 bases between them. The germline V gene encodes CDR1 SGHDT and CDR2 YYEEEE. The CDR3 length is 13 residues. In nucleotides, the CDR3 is TGTGCCAGCAGTTCCCAGGACCGCTACGAGCAGTACTTC. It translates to CASSSQDRYEQYF.

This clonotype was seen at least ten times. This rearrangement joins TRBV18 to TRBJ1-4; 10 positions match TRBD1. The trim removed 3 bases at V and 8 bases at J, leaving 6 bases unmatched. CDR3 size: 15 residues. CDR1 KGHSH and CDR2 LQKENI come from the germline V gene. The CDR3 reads CASSPRQGAGEKLFF. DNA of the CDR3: TGTGCCAGCTCACCCCGACAGGGGGCAGGCGAAAAACTGTTTTTT.

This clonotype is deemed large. In DNA, the CDR3 is TGTGCCAGCAGCCGTGGAACCAATCAGCCCCAGCATTTT. Translation: CASSRGTNQPQHF. V gene TRBV28 combines with J gene TRBJ1-5, with no clear D. Germline V lookup: CDR1 MDHEN, CDR2 SYDVKM. V gave up 6 bases and J gave up 3 bases, with 9 bases separating them. The length of the CDR3 is 13 residues.

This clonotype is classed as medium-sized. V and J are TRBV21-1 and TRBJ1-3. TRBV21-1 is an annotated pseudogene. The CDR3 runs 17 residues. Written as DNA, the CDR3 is TGTGCCAGCAGCTCCACCAGGTGGAGGAGAGCTGGAAACACCATATATTTT. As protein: CASSSTRWRRAGNTIYF.

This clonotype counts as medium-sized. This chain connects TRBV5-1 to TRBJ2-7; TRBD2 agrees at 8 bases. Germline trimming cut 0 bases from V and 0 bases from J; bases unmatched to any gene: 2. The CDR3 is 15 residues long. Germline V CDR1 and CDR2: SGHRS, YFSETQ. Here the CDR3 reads CASSLVSGTSYEQYF. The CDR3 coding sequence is TGCGCCAGCAGCTTGGTTAGCGGGACCTCCTACGAGCAGTACTTC.

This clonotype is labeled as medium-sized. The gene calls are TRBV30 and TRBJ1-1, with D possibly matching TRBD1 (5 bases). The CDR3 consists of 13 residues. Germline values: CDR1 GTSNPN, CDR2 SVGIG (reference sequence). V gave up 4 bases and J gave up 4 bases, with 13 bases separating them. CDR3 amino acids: CAWTLQEGTEAFF. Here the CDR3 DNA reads TGTGCCTGGACCCTACAGGAGGGCACTGAAGCTTTCTTT. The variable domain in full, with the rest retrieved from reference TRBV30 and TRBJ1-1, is SQTIHQWPATLVQPVGSPLSLECTVEGTSNPNLYWYRQAAGRGLQLLFYSVGIGQISSEVPQNLSASRPQDRQFILSSKKLLLSDSGFYLCAWTLQEGTEAFFGQGTRLTVV.

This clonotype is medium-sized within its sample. The CDR3 spells CATSPGDGTGQGYGYTF. CDR3 coding DNA: TGTGCCACCAGTCCCGGCGATGGGACAGGGCAAGGCTATGGCTACACCTTC. The chain recombines TRBV24-1 with TRBJ1-2, with 9 bases that match TRBD1. The CDR3 length is 17 residues. Germline-derived CDR1 and CDR2 are KGHDR and SFDVKD. The J segment lost 4 bases and the V segment lost 6 bases, leaving 14 bases of the junction unmatched.